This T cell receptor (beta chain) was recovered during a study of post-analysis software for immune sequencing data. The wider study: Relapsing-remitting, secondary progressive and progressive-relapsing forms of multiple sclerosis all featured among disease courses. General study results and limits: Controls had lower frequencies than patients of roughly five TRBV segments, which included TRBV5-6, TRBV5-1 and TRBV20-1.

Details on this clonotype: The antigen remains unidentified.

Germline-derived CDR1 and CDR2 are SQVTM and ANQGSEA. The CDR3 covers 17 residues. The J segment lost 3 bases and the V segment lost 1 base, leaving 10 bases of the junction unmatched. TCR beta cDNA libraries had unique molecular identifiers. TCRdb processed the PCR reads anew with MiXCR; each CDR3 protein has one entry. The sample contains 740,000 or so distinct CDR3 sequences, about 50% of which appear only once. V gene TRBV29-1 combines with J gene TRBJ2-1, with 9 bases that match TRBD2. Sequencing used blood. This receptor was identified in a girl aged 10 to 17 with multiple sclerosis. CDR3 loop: CSVEAPGLAGIYNEQFF. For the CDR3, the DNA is TGCAGCGTTGAAGCTCCCGGTCTAGCGGGGATCTACAATGAGCAGTTCTTC.